This TCR beta chain originates from a study of cytomegalovirus exposure and HLA in healthy donors. Overall study findings and caveats: A list of about 180 TCR beta chains associated with cytomegalovirus was given.

PCR used 60 Vbeta primers and 13 Jbeta primers. Assay used: immunoSEQ multiplex PCR; TCRdb lists only in-frame clones, some missing. The sample comprises about 160,000 clones, roughly 80% of which are singletons, and around 4.5% rests with the top ten. CDR3 length: 14 residues. CDR1 and CDR2 (germline): SGHDN, FVKESK. Trimming removed 2 bases from V and 1 base from J, with 8 bases in between. Note on this clone: Its target is not known.

The V call is TRBV14, the J call TRBJ1-1, with D tentatively TRBD1 (5 bases). The sequence derives from a man between 25 and 39 years old in good health and CMV-seronegative. The sequencing sample was made of PBMCs. The CDR3 nucleotides read TGTGCCAGCAGCCAACTGGGGGGGAACACTGAAGCTTTCTTT. Its translation: CASSQLGGNTEAFF.